The 3 T cell receptor beta chains given below trace back to one sample, sequenced in a study of CD8 T cells in Susac syndrome. RNA, at 0.5 to 1 ug, was reverse transcribed with random hexamers. TCRdb re-called the immunoSEQ multiplex PCR reads through MiXCR, storing one row per CDR3 protein. The sample has roughly 190,000 distinct CDR3 sequences; about 91% are singletons. What was sequenced was CD4+ T cells from PBMCs. All receptors come from a human donor with Susac syndrome.

The genes are TRBV5-1 and TRBJ2-1, with D unresolved. Per germline, CDR1 SGHRS and CDR2 YFSETQ. This CDR3 is 13 amino acids long. V gave up 0 bases and J gave up 3 bases, with 4 bases separating them. Here the CDR3 DNA reads TGCGCCAGCAGCTTGGGAATCTACAATGAGCAGTTCTTC. Translation: CASSLGIYNEQFF. Together with reference TRBV5-1 and TRBJ2-1, the CDR3 gives the full variable domain: KAGVTQTPRYLIKTRGQQVTLSCSPISGHRSVSWYQQTPGQGLQFLFEYFSETQRNKGNFPGRFSGRQFSNSRSEMNVSTLELGDSALYLCASSLGIYNEQFFGPGTRLTVL.

This chain uses TRBV6-5 with TRBJ2-7; the D is unclear. Trimming left V 6 bases short and J 0 bases short, with 12 bases between. This CDR3 has 14 residues. Germline values: CDR1 MNHEY, CDR2 SVGAGI. CDR3 sequence reads: CASSRVVSSYEQYF. DNA of the CDR3: TGTGCCAGCAGCCGTGTGGTGAGCTCCTACGAGCAGTACTTC.

V is TRBV5-4 and J is TRBJ2-7, with D possibly being TRBD1 or TRBD2 (5 bases each). Germline V lookup: CDR1 SGHNT, CDR2 YYREEE (reference sequence). The CDR3 is 13 amino acids. Trimming left V 5 bases short and J 6 bases short, with 15 bases between. DNA of the CDR3: TGTGCCAGCAGATCCGGGACGACCGGCGAGCAGTACTTC. It specifies CASRSGTTGEQYF.